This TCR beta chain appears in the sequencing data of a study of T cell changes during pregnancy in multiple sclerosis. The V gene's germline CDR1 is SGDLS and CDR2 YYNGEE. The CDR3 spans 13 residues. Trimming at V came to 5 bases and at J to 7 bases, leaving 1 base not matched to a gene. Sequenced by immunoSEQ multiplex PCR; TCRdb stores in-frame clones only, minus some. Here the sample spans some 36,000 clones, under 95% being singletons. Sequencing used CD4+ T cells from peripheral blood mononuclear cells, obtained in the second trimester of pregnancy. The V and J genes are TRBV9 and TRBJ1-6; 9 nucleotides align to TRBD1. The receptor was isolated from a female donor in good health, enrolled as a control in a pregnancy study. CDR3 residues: CASSGTGNSPLHF. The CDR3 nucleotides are TGTGCCAGCAGTGGGACAGGGAATTCACCCCTCCACTTT.